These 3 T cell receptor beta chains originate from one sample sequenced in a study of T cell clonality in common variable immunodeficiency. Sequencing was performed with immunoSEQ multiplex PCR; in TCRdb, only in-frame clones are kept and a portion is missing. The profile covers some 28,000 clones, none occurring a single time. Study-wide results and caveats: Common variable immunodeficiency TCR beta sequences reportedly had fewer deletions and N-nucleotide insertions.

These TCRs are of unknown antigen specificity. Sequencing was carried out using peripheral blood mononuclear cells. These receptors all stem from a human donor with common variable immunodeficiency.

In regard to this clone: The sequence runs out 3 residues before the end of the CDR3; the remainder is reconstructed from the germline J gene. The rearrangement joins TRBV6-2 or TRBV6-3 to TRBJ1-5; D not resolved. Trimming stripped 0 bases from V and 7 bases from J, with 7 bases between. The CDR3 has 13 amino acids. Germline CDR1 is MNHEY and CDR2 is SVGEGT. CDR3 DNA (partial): TGTGCCAGCAGTTACTCGTGGCTGCAGCCC. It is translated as CASSYSWLQP. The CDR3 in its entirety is CASSYSWLQPQHF.

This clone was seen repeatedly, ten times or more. Incomplete CDR3 DNA: TGTGCCAGCAGTTACACTGGGACAGGGGGAGACATT. Translated, it gives CASSYTGTGGDI. The whole CDR3 region reads CASSYTGTGGDIQYF. V usage is TRBV6-2 or TRBV6-3 and J usage is TRBJ2-4; TRBD1 matches 11 bases. The CDR3 end lies 3 residues beyond the end of the read and is filled in from the germline J gene. Germline V CDR1 and CDR2: MNHEY, SVGEGT. This CDR3 spans 15 amino acids. V trimming: 2 bases; J trimming: 8 bases; junction bases outside the gene matches: 5.

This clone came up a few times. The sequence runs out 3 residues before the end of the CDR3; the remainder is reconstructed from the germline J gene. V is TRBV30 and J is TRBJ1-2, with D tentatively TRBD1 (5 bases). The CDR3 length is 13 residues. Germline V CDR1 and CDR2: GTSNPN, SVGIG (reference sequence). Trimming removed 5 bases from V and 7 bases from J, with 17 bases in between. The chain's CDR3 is CAWDRDSQSGYTF. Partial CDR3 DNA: TGTGCCTGGGACCGGGACTCTCAAAGTGGC.